Below are 9 T cell receptor beta chains sequenced from a single sample in a study of cytomegalovirus exposure and HLA in healthy donors. The assay was immunoSEQ multiplex PCR, and TCRdb's table has in-frame clones only and misses some. The table has about 120,000 clones, approximately 89% seen once. Material for sequencing was PBMCs. These receptors were taken from a woman aged 18-35 years in good health and CMV-seronegative.

The chain uses TRBV27 and TRBJ2-2, with TRBD2 matching over 7 bases. The CDR3 has 16 residues. CDR1 MNHEY and CDR2 SMNVEV come from the germline V gene (reference sequence). V lost 3 bases to trimming and J lost 1 base; unmatched junction nucleotides: 5. For the CDR3, the DNA is TGTGCCAGCAGTTTCTTTACGGGGGGGAACACCGGGGAGCTGTTTTTT. This translates into CASSFFTGGNTGELFF.

In this sample, this clone turned up once. CDR3 DNA: TGTGCCAGCAGTTACGCCGGACATACAAACATTCAGTACTTC. It codes for CASSYAGHTNIQYF. This chain connects TRBV5-8 to TRBJ2-4; TRBD1 might be the D (5 bases). V was cut by 5 bases and J by 6 bases, with 15 bases left in between. The CDR3 is 14 residues long. Germline CDR1 is SGHTS and CDR2 is YDEGEE.

The V and J genes are TRBV28 and TRBJ1-1; 9 bases are a match to TRBD1. V lost 4 bases to trimming and J lost 9 bases; unmatched junction nucleotides: 12. The CDR3 length is 15 residues. Germline V gene data show CDR1 as MDHEN and CDR2 as SYDVKM. The CDR3 DNA is TGTGCCAGCAGTTCCCTACAGGGGGCTAAAAACCAAGCTTTCTTT. It translates to CASSSLQGAKNQAFF.

J is TRBJ2-7 and V is TRBV28; 9 nucleotides match TRBD1. This CDR3 has 16 amino acids. V shed 1 base, J shed 2 bases, and the junction held 6 bases outside the gene matches. Germline V CDR1 and CDR2: MDHEN, SYDVKM. The CDR3 nucleotides read TGTGCCAGCAGTTTATTCCCGGGACAGGGCACCTACGAGCAGTACTTC. This translates into CASSLFPGQGTYEQYF.

The CDR3 DNA reads TGTGCCAGCAGCTTGGATGCGGGGCAGGGTAATGAAAAACTGTTTTTT. Residues: CASSLDAGQGNEKLFF. The rearrangement uses TRBV11-2 and TRBJ1-4; the D gene is possibly TRBD1 (5 bases). Germline-derived CDR1 and CDR2 are SGHAT and FQNNGV. The ends were cut back, 3 bases at V and 4 bases at J, with 15 bases in the middle. The CDR3 is 16 residues long.

This chain uses TRBV7-9 with TRBJ1-2; D not resolved. Between the trimmed V and J ends, which lost 5 bases and 2 bases, there was a span of 9 bases. Germline CDR1 and CDR2: SEHNR and FQNEAQ (reference sequence). This CDR3 comprises 13 residues. CDR3 sequence reads: CASSQAGNYGYTF. In DNA form, the CDR3 reads TGTGCCAGCAGCCAGGCGGGGAACTATGGCTACACCTTC.

V is TRBV7-2 and J is TRBJ1-5; the D gene is possibly TRBD1 (6 bases). Germline V gene lookup returns CDR1 SGHTA and CDR2 FQGNSA. The CDR3 contains 14 residues. Trimming shortened V by 5 bases and J by 3 bases, and 11 bases separated the two germline ends. The CDR3 sequence: CASSINRANQPQHF. DNA for the CDR3: TGTGCCAGCAGCATAAACAGGGCCAATCAGCCCCAGCATTTT.

The chain couples TRBV7-3 to TRBJ1-3; D remains unclear. Trimming pared 2 bases from V and 4 bases from J, leaving 9 bases between. Germline-derived CDR1 and CDR2 are SGHTA and FQGTGA. The CDR3 consists of 14 residues. CDR3: CASSLGGPGNTIYF. The CDR3 coding sequence is TGTGCCAGCAGCTTAGGTGGGCCAGGAAACACCATATATTTT.

The chain links TRBV4-2 to TRBJ1-2, with a weak D call TRBD1 (5 bases). V dropped 6 bases and J dropped 5 bases, with 10 bases sitting between them. This CDR3 comprises 12 residues. CDR1 is LGHNA, CDR2 YNFKEQ, per germline. CDR3: CASRGEGYGYTF. The CDR3 DNA sequence: TGTGCCAGCAGAGGGGAGGGATATGGCTACACCTTC.